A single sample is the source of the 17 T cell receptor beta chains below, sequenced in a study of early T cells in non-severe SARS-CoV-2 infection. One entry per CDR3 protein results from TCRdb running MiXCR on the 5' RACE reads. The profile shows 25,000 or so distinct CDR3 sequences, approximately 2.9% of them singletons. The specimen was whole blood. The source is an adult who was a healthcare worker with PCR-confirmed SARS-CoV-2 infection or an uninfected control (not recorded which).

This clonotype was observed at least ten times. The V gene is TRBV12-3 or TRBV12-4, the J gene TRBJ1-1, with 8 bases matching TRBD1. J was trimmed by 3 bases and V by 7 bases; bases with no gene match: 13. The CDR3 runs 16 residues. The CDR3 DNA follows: TGTGCCAGCATCGGGTTCATCAGGGGGCGATACACTGAAGCTTTCTTT. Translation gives CASIGFIRGRYTEAFF.

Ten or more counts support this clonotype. CDR3 coding DNA: TGTGCCAGCACCCTGATCGGGACCGGGGAGCTGTTTTTT. It codes for CASTLIGTGELFF. J is TRBJ2-2 and V is TRBV5-5; the D is unclear. The CDR3 runs 13 residues. The V gene lost 6 bases and the J gene lost 5 bases, with 11 bases spanning the gap. Germline V gene lookup returns CDR1 SGHKS and CDR2 YYEKEE (reference sequence).

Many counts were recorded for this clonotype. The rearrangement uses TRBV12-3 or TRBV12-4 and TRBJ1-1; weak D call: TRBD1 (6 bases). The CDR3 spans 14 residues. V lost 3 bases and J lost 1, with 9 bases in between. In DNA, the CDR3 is TGTGCCAGCAGTTTGGGACACACGAACACTGAAGCTTTCTTT. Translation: CASSLGHTNTEAFF.

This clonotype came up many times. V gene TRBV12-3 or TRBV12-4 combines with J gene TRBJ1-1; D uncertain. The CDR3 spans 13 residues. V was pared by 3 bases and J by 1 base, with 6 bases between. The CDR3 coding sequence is TGTGCCAGCAGTTTTGACAAGAACACTGAAGCTTTCTTT. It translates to CASSFDKNTEAFF.

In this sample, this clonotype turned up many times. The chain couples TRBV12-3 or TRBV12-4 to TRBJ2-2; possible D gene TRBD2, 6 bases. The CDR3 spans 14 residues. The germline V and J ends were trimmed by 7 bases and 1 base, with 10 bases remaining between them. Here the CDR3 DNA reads TGTGCCAGCACCTGGGGGGTGAACACCGGGGAGCTGTTTTTT. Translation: CASTWGVNTGELFF.

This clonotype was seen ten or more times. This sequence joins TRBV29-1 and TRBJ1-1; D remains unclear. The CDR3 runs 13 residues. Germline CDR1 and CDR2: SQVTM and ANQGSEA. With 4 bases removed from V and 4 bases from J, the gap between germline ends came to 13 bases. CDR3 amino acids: CSVGSLAGTEAFF. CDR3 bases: TGCAGCGTTGGGTCCCTCGCGGGCACTGAAGCTTTCTTT.

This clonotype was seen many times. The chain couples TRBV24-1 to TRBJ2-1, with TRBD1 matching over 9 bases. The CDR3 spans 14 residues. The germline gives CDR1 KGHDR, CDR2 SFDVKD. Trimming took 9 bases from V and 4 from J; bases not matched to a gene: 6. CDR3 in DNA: TGTGCCACCGGGGGACAGGGAGGTTACAATGAGCAGTTCTTC. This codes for CATGGQGGYNEQFF.

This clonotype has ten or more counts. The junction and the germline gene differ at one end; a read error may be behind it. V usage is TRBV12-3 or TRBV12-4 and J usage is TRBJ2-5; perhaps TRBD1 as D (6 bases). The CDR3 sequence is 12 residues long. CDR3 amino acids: CASSLAIGTPFF. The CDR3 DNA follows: TGTGCCAGCAGTTTGGCTATTGGGACACCGTTCTTC.

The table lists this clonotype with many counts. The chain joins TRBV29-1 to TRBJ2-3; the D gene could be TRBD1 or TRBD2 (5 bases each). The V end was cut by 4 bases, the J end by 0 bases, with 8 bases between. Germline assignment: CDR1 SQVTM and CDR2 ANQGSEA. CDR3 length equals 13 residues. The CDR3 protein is CSVGGVSTDTQYF. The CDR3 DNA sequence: TGCAGCGTTGGAGGGGTCAGCACAGATACGCAGTATTTT.

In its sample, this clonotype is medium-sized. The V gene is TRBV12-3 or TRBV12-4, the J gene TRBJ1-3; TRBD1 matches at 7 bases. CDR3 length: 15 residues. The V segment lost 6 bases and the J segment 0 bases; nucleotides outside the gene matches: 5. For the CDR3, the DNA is TGTGCCAGCAGACCGACAGGGACCTCTGGAAACACCATATATTTT. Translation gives CASRPTGTSGNTIYF.

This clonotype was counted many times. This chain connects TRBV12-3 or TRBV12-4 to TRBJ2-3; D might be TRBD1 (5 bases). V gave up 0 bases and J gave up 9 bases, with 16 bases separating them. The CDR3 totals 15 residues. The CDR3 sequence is CASSLAQPQGETQYF. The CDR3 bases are TGTGCCAGCAGTTTAGCCCAGCCCCAAGGGGAAACGCAGTATTTT.

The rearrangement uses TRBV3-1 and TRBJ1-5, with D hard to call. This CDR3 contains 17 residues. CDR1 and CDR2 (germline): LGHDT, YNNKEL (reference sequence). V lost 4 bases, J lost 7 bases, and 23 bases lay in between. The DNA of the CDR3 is TGTGCCAGCAGCCTCTCAGCACGACATACTCTAACGCAGCCCCAGCATTTT. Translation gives CASSLSARHTLTQPQHF.

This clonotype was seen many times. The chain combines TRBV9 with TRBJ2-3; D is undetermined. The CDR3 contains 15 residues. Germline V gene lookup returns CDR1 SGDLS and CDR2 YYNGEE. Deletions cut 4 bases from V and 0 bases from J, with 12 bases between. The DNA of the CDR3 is TGTGCCAGCAGCCTGGTTTTTGGTAGCACAGATACGCAGTATTTT. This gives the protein CASSLVFGSTDTQYF.

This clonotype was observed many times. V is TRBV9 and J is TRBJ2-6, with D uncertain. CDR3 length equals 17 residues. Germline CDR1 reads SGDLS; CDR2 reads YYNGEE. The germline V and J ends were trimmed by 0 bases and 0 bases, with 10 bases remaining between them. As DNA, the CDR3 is TGTGCCAGCAGCGTAGGGACGATGGGCTCTGGGGCCAACGTCCTGACTTTC. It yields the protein CASSVGTMGSGANVLTF.

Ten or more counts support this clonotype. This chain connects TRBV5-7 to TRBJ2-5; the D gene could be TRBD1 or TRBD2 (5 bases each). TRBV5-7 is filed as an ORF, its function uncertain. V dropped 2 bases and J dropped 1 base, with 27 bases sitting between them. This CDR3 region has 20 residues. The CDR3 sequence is CASSLIMGVALVRAQETQYF. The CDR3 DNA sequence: TGTGCCAGCAGCTTAATTATGGGGGTGGCCCTCGTGCGGGCCCAAGAGACCCAGTACTTC.

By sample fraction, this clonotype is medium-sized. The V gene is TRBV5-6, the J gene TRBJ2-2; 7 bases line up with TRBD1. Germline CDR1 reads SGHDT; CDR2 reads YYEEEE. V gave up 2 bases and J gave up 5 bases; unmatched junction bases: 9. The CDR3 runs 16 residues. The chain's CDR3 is CASSLIPGQRTGELFF. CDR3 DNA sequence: TGTGCCAGCAGCTTAATACCGGGACAGAGGACCGGGGAGCTGTTTTTT.

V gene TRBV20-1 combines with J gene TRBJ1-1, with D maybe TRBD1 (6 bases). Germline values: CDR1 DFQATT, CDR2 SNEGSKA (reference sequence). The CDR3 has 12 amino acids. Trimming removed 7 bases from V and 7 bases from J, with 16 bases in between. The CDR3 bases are TGCAGTGTTGCCAGGGGCTGGAATGAAGCTTTCTTT. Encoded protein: CSVARGWNEAFF.